The 9 T cell receptor beta chains below all came from one sample that was sequenced in a study of cytomegalovirus exposure and HLA in healthy donors. The PCR used 60 Vbeta and 13 Jbeta primers. Generated by immunoSEQ multiplex PCR, the TCRdb table keeps only in-frame clones and is missing some. Of around 190,000 clones detected, around four fifths appear once; the ten largest clones hold more than 1.5%. Specimen: PBMCs. These receptors were taken from a man aged 35 to 55 in good health and CMV-seropositive.

This clone has only one observation. The chain is built from TRBV9 and TRBJ2-2, with 11 bases lining up with TRBD1. Germline loops: CDR1 SGDLS, CDR2 YYNGEE. The CDR3 is 15 amino acids. J gave up 8 bases and V 4 bases, and 7 bases lay outside the gene matches. The CDR3 protein is CASSSGTGGRGELFF. The CDR3 nucleotides read TGTGCCAGCAGCTCGGGGACAGGGGGTCGGGGGGAGCTGTTTTTT.

The chain uses TRBV6-1 and TRBJ1-1; D uncertain. The germline gives CDR1 MNHNS, CDR2 SASEGT. V was cut by 7 bases and J by 1 base, with 13 bases left in between. There are 14 residues in the CDR3. This CDR3 reads CASTLSQTNTEAFF. The CDR3 region has the DNA TGTGCCAGCACATTATCACAGACGAACACTGAAGCTTTCTTT.

This chain joins TRBV10-1 and TRBJ2-7; 8 bases are a match to TRBD1. This CDR3 contains 12 residues. Trimming cost V 6 bases and J 6 bases; bases outside gene matches: 4. Germline-derived CDR1 and CDR2 are WNHNN and SYGVQD (reference sequence). CDR3: CASRDDRGEQYF. In DNA form, the CDR3 reads TGCGCCAGCAGGGATGACAGGGGCGAGCAGTACTTC.

This rearrangement joins TRBV7-2 to TRBJ2-6; 10 positions agree with TRBD2. With V trimmed by 5 bases and J by 1 base, 8 bases remained unmatched. This CDR3 has 18 amino acids. Germline CDR1 and CDR2: SGHTA and FQGNSA. CDR3 sequence reads: CASSPMTSGLSGANVLTF. The CDR3 DNA sequence: TGTGCCAGCAGCCCCATGACTAGCGGGCTATCTGGGGCCAACGTCCTGACTTTC.

V gene TRBV11-2 combines with J gene TRBJ2-5; the match to TRBD2 covers 11 bases. The CDR3 is 16 residues long. V lost 4 bases and J lost 5; bases outside the gene matches: 9. Germline CDR1 SGHAT, CDR2 FQNNGV. This CDR3 reads CASSSISGRARETQYF. The CDR3 DNA reads as TGTGCCAGCAGCTCTATTAGCGGGAGGGCCCGGGAGACCCAGTACTTC.

The chain carries TRBV4-3 and TRBJ1-2; 7 nucleotides line up with TRBD1. V was pared by 3 bases and J by 4 bases, with 11 bases of the junction left unmatched. Germline CDR1 and CDR2: LGHNA and YSLEER. The CDR3 consists of 16 residues. The CDR3 loop reads CASSQGITGVSYGYTF. In DNA form, the CDR3 reads TGCGCCAGCAGCCAGGGGATTACAGGGGTGAGCTATGGCTACACCTTC.

J is TRBJ1-6 and V is TRBV10-3; 7 positions match TRBD1. CDR1 is ENHRY, CDR2 SYGVKD, per germline. V lost 6 bases to trimming and J lost 7 bases; unmatched junction nucleotides: 6. This CDR3 comprises 14 residues. The CDR3 sequence: CAISAGQPNSPLHF. The CDR3 nucleotides read TGTGCCATCAGCGCGGGACAGCCGAATTCACCCCTCCACTTT.

This clone appeared a few times. The rearrangement links TRBV7-9 to TRBJ2-7, with 10 positions matching TRBD1. The CDR3 extends over 14 amino acids. Trimming took 4 bases from V and 2 from J; bases not matched to a gene: 2. Germline values: CDR1 SEHNR, CDR2 FQNEAQ (reference sequence). Here the CDR3 reads CASSWGTGAYEQYF. In nucleotides, the CDR3 is TGTGCCAGCAGCTGGGGGACAGGGGCCTACGAGCAGTACTTC.

The chain uses TRBV6-5 and TRBJ2-7; 8 bases line up with TRBD2. The CDR3 is 15 amino acids. V dropped 7 bases and J dropped 7; count of bases not matched to a gene: 15. Germline CDR1 is MNHEY and CDR2 is SVGAGI. This chain's CDR3 is CASTPVGGRSGEQYF. CDR3 DNA sequence: TGTGCCAGCACCCCGGTGGGCGGGAGGTCGGGGGAGCAGTACTTC.